This TCR beta chain stems from a study of tumor-infiltrating lymphocytes in glioblastoma multiforme. TCRB libraries came from RNA via three nested multiplex PCR rounds. TCRdb analysed the multiplex PCR reads with MiXCR anew, one entry per CDR3 protein. The table shows about 32,000 distinct CDR3 sequences, with roughly 64% occurring only once. Germline values: CDR1 MNHNS, CDR2 SASEGT. The CDR3 is made up of 16 amino acids. This clonotype was found a few times. The junction departs from the called germline gene at one end, perhaps through a read error. This chain connects TRBV6-1 to TRBJ1-4; tentatively, D is TRBD1 (5 bases). The receptor's source is a male donor with glioblastoma. Material for sequencing was brain tumor tissue. The CDR3: CASSEGQTATNEELLF. In DNA, the CDR3 is TGTGCCAGCAGTGAAGGACAGACTGCAACTAATGAAGAACTGCTTTTT.